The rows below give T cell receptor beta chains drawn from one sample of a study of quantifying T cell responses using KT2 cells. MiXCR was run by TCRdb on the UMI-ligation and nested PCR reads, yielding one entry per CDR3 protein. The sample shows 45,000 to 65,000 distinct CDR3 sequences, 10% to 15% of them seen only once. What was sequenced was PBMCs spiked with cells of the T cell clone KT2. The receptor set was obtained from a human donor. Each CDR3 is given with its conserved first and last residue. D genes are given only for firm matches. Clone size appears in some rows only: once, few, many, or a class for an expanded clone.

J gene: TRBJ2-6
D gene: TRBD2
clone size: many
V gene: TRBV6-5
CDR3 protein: CASTHTVSGSGANVLTF
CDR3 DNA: TGTGCCAGCACCCACACAGTTAGCGGGTCTGGGGCCAACGTCCTGACTTTC

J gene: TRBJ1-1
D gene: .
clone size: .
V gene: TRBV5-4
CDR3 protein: CASSLARATEAFF
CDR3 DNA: TGTGCCAGCAGCTTGGCCAGGGCCACTGAAGCTTTCTTT

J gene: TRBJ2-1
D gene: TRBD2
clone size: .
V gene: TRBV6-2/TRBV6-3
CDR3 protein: CASSSGTSGPGEQFF
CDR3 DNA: TGTGCCAGCAGCTCCGGGACTAGTGGTCCGGGTGAGCAGTTCTTC

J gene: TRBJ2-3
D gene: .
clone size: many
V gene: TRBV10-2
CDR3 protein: CASIDQGHTQYF
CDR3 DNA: TGCGCCAGCATTGATCAGGGACATACGCAGTATTTT

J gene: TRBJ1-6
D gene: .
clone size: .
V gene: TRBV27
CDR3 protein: CASSRVGSPLHF
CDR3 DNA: TGTGCCAGCAGCCGGGTCGGTTCACCCCTCCACTTT

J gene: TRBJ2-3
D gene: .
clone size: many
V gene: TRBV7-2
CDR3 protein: CASSPPSEDTQYF
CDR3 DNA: TGTGCCAGCAGCCCCCCCTCTGAAGATACGCAGTATTTT

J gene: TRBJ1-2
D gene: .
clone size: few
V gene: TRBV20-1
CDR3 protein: CSAVDRSVPPFGYTF
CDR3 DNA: TGCAGTGCAGTAGACCGTTCCGTTCCCCCCTTTGGCTACACCTTC

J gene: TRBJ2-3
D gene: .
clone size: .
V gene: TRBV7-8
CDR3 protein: CASSSAGATDTQYF
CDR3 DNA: TGTGCCAGCAGCTCTGCGGGCGCCACAGATACGCAGTATTTT

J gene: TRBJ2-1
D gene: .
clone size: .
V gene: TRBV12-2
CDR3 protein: CARGGPGNEQFF
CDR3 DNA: TGTGCAAGAGGGGGGCCGGGCAATGAGCAGTTCTTC

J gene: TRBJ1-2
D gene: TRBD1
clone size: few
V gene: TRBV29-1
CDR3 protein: CSVEDQLGQGYGYTF
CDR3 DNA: TGCAGCGTTGAAGATCAGCTGGGACAGGGTTATGGCTACACCTTC

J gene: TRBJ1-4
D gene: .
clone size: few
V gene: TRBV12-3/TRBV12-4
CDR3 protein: CASSYLANEKLFF
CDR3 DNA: TGTGCCAGCAGTTACCTGGCTAATGAAAAACTGTTTTTT

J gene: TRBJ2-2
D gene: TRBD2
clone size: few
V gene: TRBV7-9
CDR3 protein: CASSPLAGNTGELFF
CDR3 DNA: TGTGCCAGCAGCCCACTAGCGGGGAACACCGGGGAGCTGTTTTTT

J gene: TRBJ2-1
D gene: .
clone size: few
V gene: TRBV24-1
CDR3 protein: CATSGLAFAADEQFF
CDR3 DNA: TGTGCCACCAGTGGTCTGGCCTTCGCGGCGGATGAGCAGTTCTTC

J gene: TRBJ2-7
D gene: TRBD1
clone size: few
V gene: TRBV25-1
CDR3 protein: CASSEYKVGQGVLYEQYF
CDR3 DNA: TGTGCCAGCAGTGAATATAAGGTGGGACAGGGCGTCCTATACGAGCAGTACTTC

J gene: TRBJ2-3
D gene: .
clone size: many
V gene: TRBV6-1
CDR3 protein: CASTSTSKDTQYF
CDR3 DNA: TGTGCCAGCACGAGCACTAGCAAGGATACGCAGTATTTT

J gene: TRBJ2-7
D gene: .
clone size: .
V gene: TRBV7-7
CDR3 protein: CASSTGIDSTYEQYF
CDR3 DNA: TGTGCTAGCAGCACCGGGATAGACAGTACCTACGAGCAGTACTTC

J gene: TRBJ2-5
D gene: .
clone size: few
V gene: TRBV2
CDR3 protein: CASRMEETQYF
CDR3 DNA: TGTGCCAGCAGAATGGAGGAGACCCAGTACTTC

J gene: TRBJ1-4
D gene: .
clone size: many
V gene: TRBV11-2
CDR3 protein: CASSPWTGVNEKLFF
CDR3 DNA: TGTGCCAGCAGCCCTTGGACGGGCGTTAATGAAAAACTGTTTTTT

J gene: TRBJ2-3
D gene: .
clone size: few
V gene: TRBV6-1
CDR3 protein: CASKPGTSLSTDTQYF
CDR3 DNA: TGTGCCAGCAAACCCGGGACATCACTTAGCACAGATACGCAGTATTTT

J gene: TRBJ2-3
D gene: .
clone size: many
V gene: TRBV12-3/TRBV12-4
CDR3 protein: CASSLKIGPLTDTQYF
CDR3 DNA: TGTGCCAGCAGTTTGAAAATTGGGCCCCTCACAGATACGCAGTATTTT

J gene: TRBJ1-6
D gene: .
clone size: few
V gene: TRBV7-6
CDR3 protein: CASSSEKDRSSPLHF
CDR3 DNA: TGTGCCAGCAGCTCAGAAAAAGACAGGAGCTCACCCCTCCACTTT

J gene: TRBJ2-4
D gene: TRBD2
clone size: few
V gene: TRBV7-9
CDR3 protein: CASSFRAQAGGPSRVAKNIQYF
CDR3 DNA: TGTGCCAGCAGCTTCCGGGCTCAAGCGGGAGGGCCCTCGAGGGTGGCCAAAAACATTCAGTACTTC

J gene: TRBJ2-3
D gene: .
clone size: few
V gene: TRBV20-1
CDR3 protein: CSARGDGSDTQYF
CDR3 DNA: TGCAGTGCTAGGGGGGATGGGTCAGATACGCAGTATTTT

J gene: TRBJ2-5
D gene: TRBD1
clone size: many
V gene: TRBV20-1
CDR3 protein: CSARDLGQAEETQYF
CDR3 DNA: TGCAGTGCTAGAGATCTGGGACAGGCCGAAGAGACCCAGTACTTC

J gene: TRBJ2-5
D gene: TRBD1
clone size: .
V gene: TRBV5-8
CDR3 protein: CASSSGQAEYQETQYF
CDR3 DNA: TGTGCCAGCAGCTCCGGACAGGCTGAGTACCAAGAGACCCAGTACTTC

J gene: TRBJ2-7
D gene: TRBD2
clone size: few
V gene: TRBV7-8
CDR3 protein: CASSSPRRGGPHEQYF
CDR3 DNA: TGTGCCAGCAGCTCCCCCCGCCGGGGGGGCCCTCACGAGCAGTACTTC

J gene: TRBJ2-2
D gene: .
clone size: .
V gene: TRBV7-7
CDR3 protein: CASSLDRVAGELFF
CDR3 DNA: TGTGCCAGCAGCTTAGACAGGGTCGCCGGGGAGCTGTTTTTT

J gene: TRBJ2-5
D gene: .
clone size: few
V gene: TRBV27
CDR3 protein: CASSFVGLVETQYF
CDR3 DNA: TGTGCCAGCAGTTTCGTGGGACTCGTTGAGACCCAGTACTTC

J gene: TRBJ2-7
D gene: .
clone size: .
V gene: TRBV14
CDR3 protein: CASSQVGGVGFLPPSYEQYF
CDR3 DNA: TGTGCCAGCAGCCAAGTAGGTGGGGTTGGGTTCCTCCCTCCTTCCTACGAGCAGTACTTC

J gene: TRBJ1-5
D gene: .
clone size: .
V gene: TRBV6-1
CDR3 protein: CASSDPNQPQHF
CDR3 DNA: TGTGCCAGCAGTGACCCCAATCAGCCCCAGCATTTT

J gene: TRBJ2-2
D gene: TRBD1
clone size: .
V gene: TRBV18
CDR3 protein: CASSPGQYNTGELFF
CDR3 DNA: TGTGCCAGCTCACCGGGACAGTATAACACCGGGGAGCTGTTTTTT

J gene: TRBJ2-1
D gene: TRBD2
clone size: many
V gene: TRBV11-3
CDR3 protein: CASRTYHNSGESSYNEQFF
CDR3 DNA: TGTGCCAGCCGAACCTATCACAACAGCGGGGAGAGCTCCTACAATGAGCAGTTCTTC

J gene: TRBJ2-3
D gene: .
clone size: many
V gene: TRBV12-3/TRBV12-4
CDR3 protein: CASSLSVGTDTQYF
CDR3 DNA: TGTGCCAGCAGTTTATCGGTTGGCACAGATACGCAGTATTTT

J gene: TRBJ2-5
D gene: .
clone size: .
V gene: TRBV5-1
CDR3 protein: CASSSAGSETQYF
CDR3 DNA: TGCGCCAGCAGCAGTGCGGGGTCAGAGACCCAGTACTTC

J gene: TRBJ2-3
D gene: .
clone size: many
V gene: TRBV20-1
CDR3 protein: CSAPGSRGRFTDTQYF
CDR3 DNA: TGCAGTGCTCCCGGTTCGCGGGGACGTTTCACAGATACGCAGTATTTT

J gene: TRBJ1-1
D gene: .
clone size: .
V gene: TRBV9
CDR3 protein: CASSLRTEWDTEAFF
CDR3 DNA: TGTGCCAGCAGCCTACGGACAGAGTGGGACACTGAAGCTTTCTTT

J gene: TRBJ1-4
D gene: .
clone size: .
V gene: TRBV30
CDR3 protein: CAWSPGVGNEKLFF
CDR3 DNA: TGTGCCTGGAGTCCGGGGGTCGGTAATGAAAAACTGTTTTTT

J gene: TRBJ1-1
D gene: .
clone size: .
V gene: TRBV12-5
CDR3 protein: CASGPEWFGGSRNTEAFF
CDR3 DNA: TGTGCTAGTGGTCCCGAGTGGTTTGGGGGTTCAAGGAACACTGAAGCTTTCTTT

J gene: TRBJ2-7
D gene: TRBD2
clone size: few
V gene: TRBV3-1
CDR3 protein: CASSPETSGGTYEQYF
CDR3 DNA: TGTGCCAGCAGCCCCGAGACTAGCGGGGGAACCTACGAGCAGTACTTC

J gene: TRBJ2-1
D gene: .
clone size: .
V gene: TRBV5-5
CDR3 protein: CASSLVPVSSYNEQFF
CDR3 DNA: TGTGCCAGCAGCTTGGTGCCCGTCAGCTCCTACAATGAGCAGTTCTTC

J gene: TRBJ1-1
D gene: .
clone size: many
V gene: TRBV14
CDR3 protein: CASSPTGWGAKDTEAFF
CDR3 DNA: TGTGCCAGCAGCCCTACAGGGTGGGGTGCGAAGGACACTGAAGCTTTCTTT

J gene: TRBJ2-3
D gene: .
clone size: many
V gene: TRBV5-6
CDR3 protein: CASSPDRDGGTDTQYF
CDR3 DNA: TGTGCCAGCAGCCCGGACCGCGATGGAGGCACAGATACGCAGTATTTT

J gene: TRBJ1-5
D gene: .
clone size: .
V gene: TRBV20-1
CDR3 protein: CSASTGLGRWGNQPQHF
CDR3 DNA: TGCAGTGCTAGTACGGGGTTGGGGAGATGGGGCAATCAGCCCCAGCATTTT

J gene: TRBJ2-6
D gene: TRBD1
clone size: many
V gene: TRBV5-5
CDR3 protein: CASSETGESVLTF
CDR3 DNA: TGTGCCAGCAGCGAGACAGGGGAAAGTGTCCTGACTTTC

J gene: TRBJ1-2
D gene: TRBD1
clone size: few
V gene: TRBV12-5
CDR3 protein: CASGFDREGYGYTF
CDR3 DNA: TGTGCTAGTGGTTTTGACAGGGAGGGGTATGGCTACACCTTC

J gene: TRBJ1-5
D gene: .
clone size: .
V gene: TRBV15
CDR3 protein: CATSRDQTSQSNQPQHF
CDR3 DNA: TGTGCCACCAGCAGAGATCAGACATCACAGAGCAATCAGCCCCAGCATTTT

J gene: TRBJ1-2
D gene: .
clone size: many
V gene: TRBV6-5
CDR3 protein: CASIDLNYGYTF
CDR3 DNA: TGTGCCAGCATTGACCTTAACTATGGCTACACCTTC

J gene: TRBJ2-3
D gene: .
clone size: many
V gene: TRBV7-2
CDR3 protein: CASSLPVASTDTQYF
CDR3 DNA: TGTGCCAGCAGCCTACCCGTAGCGAGCACAGATACGCAGTATTTT